These 15 T cell receptor beta chains originate from one sample sequenced in a study of cytomegalovirus exposure and HLA in healthy donors. Primers: 60 Vbeta forward and 13 Jbeta reverse. The assay was immunoSEQ multiplex PCR, and TCRdb's table has in-frame clones only and misses some. This table has some 65,000 clones, over 60% appearing once. The sample was PBMCs. These receptor sequences come from a man aged 50-60 years in good health and CMV-seropositive.

This clone has more than one count but fewer than ten. The CDR3 coding sequence is TGTGCCATCAGTGCCGGCAGGGCAGAGACCCAGTACTTC. Encoded protein: CAISAGRAETQYF. The V and J genes are TRBV10-3 and TRBJ2-5; D possibly corresponds to TRBD1 (5 bases). V lost 4 bases and J 4 bases, leaving 10 bases between the germline ends. CDR3 length: 13 residues. Germline V gives CDR1 ENHRY, CDR2 SYGVKD.

The rearrangement uses TRBV29-1 and TRBJ1-5, with D tentatively TRBD1 (5 bases). Trimming cost V 5 bases and J 4 bases, with 12 bases left between them. The CDR3 sequence is 13 residues long. The germline V gene has CDR1 SQVTM and CDR2 ANQGSEA. In DNA form, the CDR3 reads TGCAGCGTTACCAGGGATACTAATCAGCCCCAGCATTTT. Its translation is CSVTRDTNQPQHF. Full variable domain (remainder filled in from reference TRBV29-1 and TRBJ1-5): SAVISQKPSRDICQRGTSLTIQCQVDSQVTMMFWYRQQPGQSLTLIATANQGSEATYESGFVIDKFPISRPNLTFSTLTVSNMSPEDSSIYLCSVTRDTNQPQHFGDGTRLSIL.

The chain carries TRBV18 and TRBJ1-1; 7 positions agree with TRBD1. The germline V gene has CDR1 KGHSH and CDR2 LQKENI. V lost 8 bases to trimming and J lost 1 base; unmatched junction nucleotides: 7. This CDR3 comprises 14 residues. The CDR3 loop reads CASREGAANTEAFF. The DNA of the CDR3 is TGTGCCAGCCGAGAGGGGGCAGCGAACACTGAAGCTTTCTTT.

The V gene is TRBV7-2, the J gene TRBJ1-5; TRBD1 is a possible D gene (5 bases). This CDR3 region has 14 residues. Germline lookup yields CDR1 SGHTA and CDR2 FQGNSA. Trimming shortened V by 6 bases and J by 2 bases, and 11 bases separated the two germline ends. CDR3 sequence reads: CASRLGGGNQPQHF. Written as DNA, the CDR3 is TGTGCCAGCAGATTGGGGGGGGGCAATCAGCCCCAGCATTTT.

V and J are TRBV7-6 and TRBJ2-5; maybe TRBD2 (5 bases). Germline V gives CDR1 SGHVS, CDR2 FNYEAQ. The V end was cut by 1 base, the J end by 7 bases, with 13 bases between. There are 14 residues in the CDR3. This chain's CDR3 is CASSLGGGGGTQYF. CDR3 coding DNA: TGTGCCAGCAGCTTAGGTGGCGGAGGTGGGACCCAGTACTTC.

The chain combines TRBV30 with TRBJ2-7; TRBD1 might be the D (7 bases). V gave up 4 bases and J gave up 7 bases, with 11 bases separating them. The germline V gene encodes CDR1 GTSNPN and CDR2 SVGIG (reference sequence). The CDR3 runs to 11 residues. CDR3 sequence: CAWMEGAEQYF. CDR3 bases: TGTGCCTGGATGGAGGGGGCGGAGCAGTACTTC.

The chain uses TRBV30 and TRBJ2-3, with D perhaps TRBD1 (6 bases). The CDR3 runs 14 residues. Germline V gene data show CDR1 as GTSNPN and CDR2 as SVGIG (reference sequence). V dropped 5 bases and J dropped 0 bases, with 12 bases sitting between them. The CDR3 DNA follows: TGTGCCTGGCGAGACAGGCCTAGCACAGATACGCAGTATTTT. Protein product: CAWRDRPSTDTQYF.

The chain is built from TRBV5-4 and TRBJ1-6; the D gene is possibly TRBD1 (6 bases). From germline, CDR1 is SGHNT and CDR2 YYREEE (reference sequence). The CDR3 has 13 amino acids. V lost 6 bases and J lost 5, with 9 bases in between. CDR3 protein: CASNRENNSPLHF. CDR3 sequence (DNA): TGTGCCAGCAACAGGGAAAATAATTCACCCCTCCACTTT.

Only a few counts were recorded for this clone. The chain employs TRBV4-1 and TRBJ1-3, with a tentative D call TRBD1 (5 bases). The germline V gene encodes CDR1 MGHRA and CDR2 YSYEKL. With 8 bases removed from V and 8 bases from J, the gap between germline ends came to 7 bases. CDR3 size: 10 residues. This CDR3 is CASGRDTIYF. CDR3 bases: TGCGCCAGCGGCAGGGACACCATATATTTT.

The chain links TRBV4-1 to TRBJ2-7; no reliable D call. The CDR3 has 13 residues. V was shortened by 2 bases and J by 2 bases, with 7 bases between the two germline ends. Germline lookup yields CDR1 MGHRA and CDR2 YSYEKL. In DNA form, the CDR3 reads TGCGCCAGCAGCCAAATCCAAACCTACGAGCAGTACTTC. The encoded protein is CASSQIQTYEQYF.

The genes are TRBV2 and TRBJ1-5; 11 bases fit TRBD1. Trimming cost V 6 bases and J 4 bases; bases outside gene matches: 2. Germline loops: CDR1 SNHLY, CDR2 FYNNEI. This CDR3 contains 14 residues. CDR3 coding DNA: TGTGCCAGCAGGGGGACAGGGGGGAATCAGCCCCAGCATTTT. Translated, it gives CASRGTGGNQPQHF. The full variable domain, in which reference TRBV2 and TRBJ1-5 provide the parts outside the CDR3, is EPEVTQTPSHQVTQMGQEVILRCVPISNHLYFYWYRQILGQKVEFLVSFYNNEISEKSEIFDDQFSVERPDGSNFTLKIRSTKLEDSAMYFCASRGTGGNQPQHFGDGTRLSIL.

J is TRBJ2-5 and V is TRBV5-6; 9 bases map to TRBD1. Looked up from germline, CDR1 is SGHDT and CDR2 is YYEEEE. The CDR3 loop spans 14 amino acids. Trimming removed 0 bases from V and 5 bases from J; junction bases left unmatched: 2. The CDR3 region has the DNA TGTGCCAGCAGCTTGGCCGGACAGGGGGAGACCCAGTACTTC. Amino acids: CASSLAGQGETQYF.

This clone occurred a few times. V and J are TRBV5-3 and TRBJ2-7, with TRBD2 identical over 10 bases. TRBV5-3 is assigned to the ORF class and has an uncertain function. CDR3 length equals 14 residues. With 3 bases clipped from V and 3 bases from J, the junction kept 3 bases outside the gene matches. For the CDR3, the DNA is TGTGCCAGAAGCTGGGGGACTAGCGTCTACGAGCAGTACTTC. Its translation is CARSWGTSVYEQYF.

The V gene is TRBV30, the J gene TRBJ1-5; 7 bases match TRBD1. Per the germline V gene, CDR1 is GTSNPN and CDR2 is SVGIG (reference sequence). Trimming removed 5 bases from V and 4 bases from J; junction bases left unmatched: 11. The length of the CDR3 is 15 residues. The CDR3: CAWALSGTANQPQHF. The DNA for the CDR3 is TGTGCCTGGGCTCTCTCGGGGACAGCAAATCAGCCCCAGCATTTT.

V and J are TRBV9 and TRBJ2-3, with a tentative D call TRBD1 (6 bases). CDR1 and CDR2 from the germline V gene are SGDLS and YYNGEE. This CDR3 region has 16 residues. The V end was cut by 3 bases, the J end by 2 bases, with 16 bases between. The CDR3 DNA is TGTGCCAGCAGCGCCTACCTAACAGGGATCACAGATACGCAGTATTTT. The encoded protein is CASSAYLTGITDTQYF.